The clone carrying this T cell receptor beta chain was counted at least ten times. Its matching antigen is unknown. Genomic DNA templated the TCR beta VDJ and CDR3 profiling. In TCRdb, the reads were re-called with MiXCR into one record per CDR3 protein. The table has under 250,000 distinct CDR3 sequences, less than 75% seen once. In patients chosen for sequencing, flow cytometry had shown CD8+CD57+ cell expansion. Patients were untreated when blood was sampled. The data derive from a study of CD8+CD57+ T cells in acquired aplastic anemia. Study observations and caveats: CD8+ Simpson's diversity showed no significant patient-control difference.

The sequencing input was sorted CD4+, CD8+, or CD8+CD57+ T cells (not recorded which) from PBMCs. The TCR comes from a human donor with aplastic anemia.

The CDR3, as DNA: TGTGCCAGCAGCACACGAGCCGGGACAGGGGGGTACGAGCAGTACTTC. It encodes CASSTRAGTGGYEQYF. The rearrangement uses TRBV27 and TRBJ2-7; 11 bases agree with TRBD1. Unmatched junction bases numbered 11, after V lost 6 bases and J lost 4 bases. CDR3 length: 16 amino acids. CDR1 MNHEY and CDR2 SMNVEV come from the germline V gene (reference sequence).